This T cell receptor (beta chain) was retrieved from a study of blood T cell repertoires in COVID-19. At the level of the study: COVID-19 samples collected from the United States, Italy and Spain covered acute and convalescent phases.

Everyone who took part was about 18 to 89 years old, and they came from 20 to 25 US areas. Cohort allocation depended upon clinical history that participants reported. Recovery meant two consecutive negative NP/OP PCR tests, professional clearance, or resolved symptoms. Sequencing was performed with immunoSEQ multiplex PCR; in TCRdb, only in-frame clones are kept and a portion is missing. Seen here are approximately 210,000 clones, more than 70% observed once, and the top ten hold over 7%. Germline CDR1 reads DFQATT; CDR2 reads SNEGSKA (reference sequence). The V and J ends lost 3 bases and 1 base respectively, with 12 bases between them. The CDR3 has 14 amino acids.

The sample comprised PBMCs or T cells enriched from blood (not recorded which). The TCR was taken from a woman aged 18-29 years who had recovered from COVID-19. The genes are TRBV20-1 and TRBJ1-1; no clear D gene. The CDR3 reads CSASVGRRNTEAFF. The DNA for the CDR3 is TGCAGTGCTAGTGTGGGCAGGCGGAACACTGAAGCTTTCTTT.